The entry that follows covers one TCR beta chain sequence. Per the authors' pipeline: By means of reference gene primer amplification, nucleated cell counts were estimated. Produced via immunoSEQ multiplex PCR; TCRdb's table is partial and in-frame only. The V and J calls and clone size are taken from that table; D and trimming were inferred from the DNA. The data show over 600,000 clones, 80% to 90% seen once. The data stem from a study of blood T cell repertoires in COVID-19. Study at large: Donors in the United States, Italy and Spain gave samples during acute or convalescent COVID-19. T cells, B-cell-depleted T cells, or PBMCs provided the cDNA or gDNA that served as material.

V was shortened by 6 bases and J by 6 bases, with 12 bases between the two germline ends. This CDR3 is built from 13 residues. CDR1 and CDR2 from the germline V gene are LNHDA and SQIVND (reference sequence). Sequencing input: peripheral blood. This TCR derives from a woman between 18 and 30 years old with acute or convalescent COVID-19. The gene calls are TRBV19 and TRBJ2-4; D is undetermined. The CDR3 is CASRHIGANIQYF. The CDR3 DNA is TGTGCCAGTAGGCACATTGGAGCAAACATTCAGTACTTC.